Each of the 26 T cell receptor beta chains below was sequenced from the same sample in a study of beta chain features in type 1 diabetes. Every bit of the isolated RNA underwent reverse transcription, so sequencing read expressed TCRB transcripts. TCRdb's copy holds only in-frame clones and misses some; the assay was immunoSEQ multiplex PCR. Altogether around 400,000 clones are present, less than 15% being singletons, with the ten largest covering around 0.02%. The sequenced sample consisted of naive CD4+ T cells from blood. These receptor sequences come from a woman between 18 and 29 years old in good health.

This rearrangement joins TRBV2 to TRBJ1-3; D remains unclear. This CDR3 has 15 residues. The germline gives CDR1 SNHLY, CDR2 FYNNEI. The germline V and J ends were trimmed by 4 bases and 0 bases, with 10 bases remaining between them. The CDR3 spells CASSVLAGSGNTIYF. The CDR3 nucleotides read TGTGCCAGCAGTGTACTTGCAGGCTCTGGAAACACCATATATTTT. The entire variable domain, with the rest obtained from reference TRBV2 and TRBJ1-3, is as follows: EPEVTQTPSHQVTQMGQEVILRCVPISNHLYFYWYRQILGQKVEFLVSFYNNEISEKSEIFDDQFSVERPDGSNFTLKIRSTKLEDSAMYFCASSVLAGSGNTIYFGEGSWLTVV.

The chain couples TRBV28 to TRBJ2-7; 11 bases are shared with TRBD2. V trimming: 5 bases; J trimming: 5 bases; junction bases outside the gene matches: 8. Per germline, CDR1 MDHEN and CDR2 SYDVKM. This CDR3 has 15 amino acids. CDR3 bases: TGTGCCAGCAGTCTTCGGACTAGCGGGCGTAACGAGCAGTACTTC. Its translation is CASSLRTSGRNEQYF.

The chain recombines TRBV18 with TRBJ2-7, with TRBD2 as a possible D gene (6 bases). V was trimmed by 3 bases and J by 3 bases, leaving 15 bases between them. Germline CDR1 reads KGHSH; CDR2 reads LQKENI. This CDR3 region has 15 residues. The CDR3 loop is CASSPEGEAHYEQYF. CDR3 bases: TGTGCCAGCTCACCGGAGGGAGAAGCTCACTACGAGCAGTACTTC.

This clone was recorded a few times. The chain recombines TRBV4-2 with TRBJ2-7, with D unclear. CDR1 and CDR2 (germline): LGHNA, YNFKEQ. The germline V and J ends were trimmed by 0 bases and 2 bases, with 8 bases remaining between them. CDR3 length equals 14 residues. CDR3 sequence: CASSQELRAYEQYF. The CDR3 DNA follows: TGTGCCAGCAGCCAAGAGCTTCGGGCCTACGAGCAGTACTTC.

This clone turned up a few times. V and J are TRBV4-2 and TRBJ2-3; TRBD2 matches 9 bases. Losses at the gene ends were 1 base for V and 5 bases for J; bases not matched to a gene: 7. Germline CDR1 LGHNA, CDR2 YNFKEQ. CDR3 length: 16 residues. The CDR3 DNA reads as TGTGCCAGCAGCCAAGTAGCAGCGGGAGGTGGAGATACGCAGTATTTT. Its protein is CASSQVAAGGGDTQYF.

This clone was counted a few times. The chain joins TRBV30 to TRBJ1-2, with 7 bases fitting TRBD1. Germline V gene sequence: CDR1 GTSNPN, CDR2 SVGIG (reference sequence). This CDR3 is 12 amino acids long. The V gene end was trimmed by 4 bases and the J gene end by 4 bases; junction bases not matched to a gene: 3. The CDR3 region has the DNA TGTGCCTGGAACCGGGACAGCTATGGCTACACCTTC. Protein: CAWNRDSYGYTF.

This clone was observed a handful of times. The chain has TRBV30 and TRBJ1-2, with no clear D. The V gene lost 1 base and the J gene lost 3 bases, with 6 bases spanning the gap. The V gene's germline CDR1 is GTSNPN and CDR2 SVGIG (reference sequence). The CDR3 is 12 residues long. DNA of the CDR3: TGTGCCTGGAGTGAACAGCACTATGGCTACACCTTC. It encodes CAWSEQHYGYTF. The whole variable domain, remainder taken from reference TRBV30 and TRBJ1-2, is SQTIHQWPATLVQPVGSPLSLECTVEGTSNPNLYWYRQAAGRGLQLLFYSVGIGQISSEVPQNLSASRPQDRQFILSSKKLLLSDSGFYLCAWSEQHYGYTFGSGTRLTVV.

The J gene is TRBJ2-7, the V gene TRBV15; possibly TRBD2 for D (6 bases). Trimming removed 2 bases from V and 2 bases from J, with 16 bases in between. The CDR3 is made up of 16 amino acids. Germline V gene data show CDR1 as LNHNV and CDR2 as YYDKDF (reference sequence). DNA of the CDR3: TGTGCCACCAGCAGACTTAAGGGGACTGCTGCCTACGAGCAGTACTTC. It specifies CATSRLKGTAAYEQYF.

This clone was detected a few times. The genes are TRBV7-2 and TRBJ2-5; TRBD2 matches at 12 bases. Germline-derived CDR1 and CDR2 are SGHTA and FQGNSA. V lost 5 bases and J lost 2; bases outside the gene matches: 6. The CDR3 loop spans 16 amino acids. CDR3 sequence: CASSLGLAGPQETQYF. The CDR3 DNA sequence: TGTGCCAGCAGCCTCGGACTAGCGGGACCTCAAGAGACCCAGTACTTC.

This chain uses TRBV4-2 with TRBJ1-1; the D gene is possibly TRBD1 (6 bases). This CDR3 region has 13 residues. Trimming left V 9 bases short and J 0 bases short, with 11 bases between. Germline-derived CDR1 and CDR2 are LGHNA and YNFKEQ. DNA of the CDR3: TGTGCCAGTGTGGGGGCCTTGAACACTGAAGCTTTCTTT. Amino acid sequence: CASVGALNTEAFF.

The sample holds a few counts of this clone. The CDR3 nucleotides are TGTGCCAGCAGGAGTGGACAGGGAGGAGAAGCTTTCTTT. Translating it yields CASRSGQGGEAFF. The chain couples TRBV28 to TRBJ1-1; 8 bases agree with TRBD1. The CDR3 spans 13 residues. CDR1 is MDHEN, CDR2 SYDVKM, per germline. The trim removed 6 bases at V and 8 bases at J, leaving 8 bases unmatched.

The J gene is TRBJ1-5, the V gene TRBV30; D not resolved. Trimming removed 2 bases from V and 5 bases from J, with 10 bases in between. Germline lookup yields CDR1 GTSNPN and CDR2 SVGIG (reference sequence). The CDR3 length is 13 residues. This CDR3 is CAWSRSGDQPQHF. DNA for the CDR3: TGTGCCTGGAGTAGAAGCGGAGATCAGCCCCAGCATTTT.

This clone has a handful of counts. The chain links TRBV9 to TRBJ2-7; 8 positions match TRBD2. CDR3 length: 15 residues. From germline, CDR1 is SGDLS and CDR2 YYNGEE. V lost 4 bases, J lost 5 bases, and 11 bases stayed unmatched. The CDR3 bases are TGTGCCAGCAGCCCTCGATCGAACGGGGGGGACGAGCAGTACTTC. Its protein product is CASSPRSNGGDEQYF.

This chain joins TRBV19 and TRBJ1-2; D is possibly TRBD1 (5 bases). This CDR3 has 13 residues. Germline assignment: CDR1 LNHDA and CDR2 SQIVND (reference sequence). V gave up 5 bases and J gave up 1 base, with 8 bases separating them. The CDR3 region is CASSPDSNYGYTF. The CDR3 DNA sequence: TGTGCCAGTAGTCCCGACAGTAACTATGGCTACACCTTC.

The gene calls are TRBV5-5 and TRBJ2-1; TRBD1 aligns across 8 bases. V lost 6 bases to trimming and J lost 4 bases; unmatched junction nucleotides: 15. This CDR3 has 17 amino acids. In germline, CDR1 is SGHKS, CDR2 YYEKEE (reference sequence). The chain's CDR3 is CASIQFIRTGSYNEQFF. In DNA, the CDR3 is TGTGCCAGCATCCAGTTTATCCGGACAGGGTCTTACAATGAGCAGTTCTTC.

This chain uses TRBV6-6 with TRBJ2-3, with TRBD1 matching 8 bases. The junction had 2 bases not matched to a gene; V was cut back by 5 bases and J by 1 base. The CDR3 sequence is 14 residues long. Germline V gene data show CDR1 as MNHNY and CDR2 as SVGAGI (reference sequence). This chain's CDR3 is CASSTGQGTDTQYF. CDR3 bases: TGTGCCAGCAGTACGGGACAGGGCACAGATACGCAGTATTTT.

This chain uses TRBV5-4 with TRBJ2-1; D not certain. V dropped 4 bases and J dropped 3 bases, with 8 bases sitting between them. This CDR3 has 13 amino acids. Germline assignment: CDR1 SGHNT and CDR2 YYREEE (reference sequence). The CDR3 protein is CASSREDYNEQFF. The CDR3 DNA is TGTGCCAGCAGCAGAGAAGACTACAATGAGCAGTTCTTC.

This clone has a handful of counts. DNA for the CDR3: TGTGCCAGCAGCGTCGACGGGACAGCCTACAATGAGCAGTTCTTC. Translation: CASSVDGTAYNEQFF. This chain joins TRBV9 and TRBJ2-1; 7 bases are a match to TRBD1. The CDR3 loop spans 15 amino acids. V lost 2 bases to trimming and J lost 2 bases; unmatched junction nucleotides: 4. CDR1 and CDR2 from the germline V gene are SGDLS and YYNGEE.

The CDR3 loop reads CASTRTGRNTEAFF. Here the CDR3 DNA reads TGTGCCAGTACGAGGACAGGAAGGAACACTGAAGCTTTCTTT. The chain couples TRBV5-6 to TRBJ1-1, with 7 positions matching TRBD1. V dropped 8 bases and J dropped 1; count of bases not matched to a gene: 8. There are 14 residues in the CDR3. Germline V lookup: CDR1 SGHDT, CDR2 YYEEEE.

The rearrangement uses TRBV6-5 and TRBJ2-5; TRBD1 matches at 9 bases. Losses at the gene ends were 4 bases for V and 7 bases for J; bases not matched to a gene: 13. The CDR3 is 16 amino acids. From germline, CDR1 is MNHEY and CDR2 SVGAGI. The CDR3 sequence is CASSSYPGTGKGTQYF. CDR3 bases: TGTGCCAGCAGTTCCTACCCCGGGACAGGGAAGGGGACCCAGTACTTC.

V and J are TRBV15 and TRBJ2-7, with TRBD1 identical over 7 bases. This CDR3 is built from 14 residues. V gave up 0 bases and J gave up 3 bases; unmatched junction bases: 2. Germline V gives CDR1 LNHNV, CDR2 YYDKDF (reference sequence). The CDR3 sequence is CATSREAGGYEQYF. CDR3 nucleotides: TGTGCCACCAGCAGAGAAGCAGGGGGCTACGAGCAGTACTTC.

The V and J genes are TRBV30 and TRBJ2-3; perhaps TRBD1 as D (6 bases). CDR1 is GTSNPN, CDR2 SVGIG, per germline (reference sequence). V lost 5 bases, J lost 5 bases, and 11 bases lay in between. The CDR3 is 12 residues long. DNA for the CDR3: TGTGCCTGGGCGGACAGAGGAGATACGCAGTATTTT. Its translation: CAWADRGDTQYF.

The chain carries TRBV4-2 and TRBJ1-2; 8 bases fit TRBD1. Germline CDR1 is LGHNA and CDR2 is YNFKEQ. The CDR3 has 16 residues. J gave up 0 bases and V 4 bases, and 7 bases lay outside the gene matches. The CDR3 is CASSPIGTGSNYGYTF. Here the CDR3 DNA reads TGTGCCAGCAGCCCCATAGGGACAGGCTCTAACTATGGCTACACCTTC.

The chain recombines TRBV2 with TRBJ2-7, with no clear D. The CDR3 has 16 residues. Germline V CDR1 and CDR2: SNHLY, FYNNEI. Trimming removed 0 bases at V and 1 base at J, with 13 bases between. In DNA, the CDR3 is TGTGCCAGCAGTGAAGCGCACGGAGAATATTCCTACGAGCAGTACTTC. Amino acid sequence: CASSEAHGEYSYEQYF.

In its sample, this clone was seen a few times. The chain recombines TRBV6-1 with TRBJ2-1; no clear D gene. The V end was cut by 0 bases, the J end by 8 bases, with 14 bases between. This CDR3 region has 15 residues. From germline, CDR1 is MNHNS and CDR2 SASEGT. The CDR3 is CASSEAFGSIYEQFF. CDR3 nucleotide sequence: TGTGCCAGCAGTGAAGCGTTTGGTTCTATTTATGAGCAGTTCTTC.

The rearrangement uses TRBV9 and TRBJ1-2, with unresolved D. The CDR3 is 15 amino acids. V was trimmed by 0 bases and J by 5 bases, leaving 14 bases between them. CDR1 and CDR2 (germline): SGDLS, YYNGEE. The CDR3 spells CASSVVAGIGYGYTF. CDR3 DNA: TGTGCCAGCAGCGTAGTAGCCGGAATCGGGTATGGCTACACCTTC.